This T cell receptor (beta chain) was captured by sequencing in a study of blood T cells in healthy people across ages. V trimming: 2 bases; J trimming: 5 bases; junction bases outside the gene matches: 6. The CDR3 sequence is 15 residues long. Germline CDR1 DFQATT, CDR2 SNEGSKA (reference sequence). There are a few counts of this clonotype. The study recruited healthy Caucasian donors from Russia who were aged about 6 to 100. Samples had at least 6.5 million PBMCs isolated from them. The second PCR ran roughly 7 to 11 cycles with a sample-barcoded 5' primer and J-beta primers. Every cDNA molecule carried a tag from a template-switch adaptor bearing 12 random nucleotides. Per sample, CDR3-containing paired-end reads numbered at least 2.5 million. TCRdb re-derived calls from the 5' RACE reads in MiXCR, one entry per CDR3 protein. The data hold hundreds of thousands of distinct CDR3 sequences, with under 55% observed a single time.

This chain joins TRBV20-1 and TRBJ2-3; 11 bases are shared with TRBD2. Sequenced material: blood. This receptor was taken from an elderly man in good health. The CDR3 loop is CSARRLAGLGDTQYF. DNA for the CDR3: TGCAGTGCTAGAAGACTAGCGGGATTGGGAGATACGCAGTATTTT.